The rows below give T cell receptor beta chains drawn from one sample of a study of T cell responses to AZD1222 COVID-19 vaccine. The table came from immunoSEQ multiplex PCR; TCRdb's copy has only in-frame clones and leaves some out. The sample consists of tens of thousands of clones, less than 90% of them appearing once. Sequencing was performed on peripheral blood, taken 28 days after the second AZD1222 dose. The receptors stem from an adult who received the AZD1222 COVID-19 vaccine. Both conserved end residues are part of each CDR3. Each record gives: clone size, V gene, D gene, J gene, CDR3 DNA, CDR3 protein. D genes are given only for firm matches. Clone size is given for some rows only: seen once, a few or many times, or a class if the clone is expanded.

clone_size: .; v_call: TRBV6-5; d_call: TRBD1; j_call: TRBJ1-2; cdr3_nt: TGTGCCGTAGAACACAGGGGAATCAGCTATGGCTACACCTTC; cdr3_aa: CAVEHRGISYGYTF
clone_size: .; v_call: TRBV28; d_call: .; j_call: TRBJ1-2; cdr3_nt: TGTGCCAGCCATTCCAACTATGGCTACACCTTC; cdr3_aa: CASHSNYGYTF
clone_size: .; v_call: TRBV6-5; d_call: .; j_call: TRBJ1-1; cdr3_nt: TGTGCCAGCAGTTACTCAAGGGAAACTGAAGCTTTCTTT; cdr3_aa: CASSYSRETEAFF
clone_size: .; v_call: TRBV5-1; d_call: TRBD1; j_call: TRBJ2-5; cdr3_nt: TGCGCCAGCAGTTCCGGGACAGGGGACCAAGAGACCCAGTACTTC; cdr3_aa: CASSSGTGDQETQYF
clone_size: .; v_call: TRBV7-9; d_call: TRBD2; j_call: TRBJ2-7; cdr3_nt: TGTGCCAGCAGGAGTGGACTAGCGGGAGGACCCTACGAGCAGTACTTC; cdr3_aa: CASRSGLAGGPYEQYF
clone_size: once; v_call: TRBV20-1; d_call: .; j_call: TRBJ1-6; cdr3_nt: TGCAGTGCCCCCGGGAGGCTGTCCCTCCACTTT; cdr3_aa: CSAPGRLSLHF
clone_size: .; v_call: TRBV10-1; d_call: TRBD2; j_call: TRBJ2-1; cdr3_nt: TGCGCCCTCACAAGCGGGAGGGCCCCGGGTGAGCAGTTCTTC; cdr3_aa: CALTSGRAPGEQFF
clone_size: .; v_call: TRBV7-9; d_call: .; j_call: TRBJ1-4; cdr3_nt: TGTGCCAGCAGCTTCACAGGGCGGGAGGAAAAACTGTTTTTT; cdr3_aa: CASSFTGREEKLFF
clone_size: .; v_call: TRBV5-8; d_call: .; j_call: TRBJ1-2; cdr3_nt: TGTGCCAGCAGCTTGGGACAGTCGTATGGCTACACCTTC; cdr3_aa: CASSLGQSYGYTF
clone_size: .; v_call: TRBV11-1; d_call: .; j_call: TRBJ2-1; cdr3_nt: TGTGCCAGCAGCCCCAGCGGACCTGGCAATGAGCAGTTCTTC; cdr3_aa: CASSPSGPGNEQFF
clone_size: .; v_call: TRBV6-6; d_call: .; j_call: TRBJ2-6; cdr3_nt: TGTGCCAGCAGTCCCTATTCCCCCACGGTCGGGGGCAACGTCCTGACTTTC; cdr3_aa: CASSPYSPTVGGNVLTF
clone_size: .; v_call: TRBV28; d_call: .; j_call: TRBJ1-5; cdr3_nt: TGTGCCAGCAGTACAGCCGCCAATCAGCCCCAGCATTTT; cdr3_aa: CASSTAANQPQHF
clone_size: few; v_call: TRBV6-2/TRBV6-3; d_call: TRBD2; j_call: TRBJ2-3; cdr3_nt: TGTGCCAGCAGCCGAGCGGGAGCTACGCAGTATTTT; cdr3_aa: CASSRAGATQYF
clone_size: .; v_call: TRBV4-1; d_call: .; j_call: TRBJ2-6; cdr3_nt: TGCGCCAGCAGCCAAAGAAGGCAGGGTACTGCTGGGGCCAACGTCCTGACTTTC; cdr3_aa: CASSQRRQGTAGANVLTF
clone_size: .; v_call: TRBV3-1/TRBV3-2; d_call: .; j_call: TRBJ1-5; cdr3_nt: TGTGCCAGCAGCCTCCGGGACGGCGATCAGCCCCAGCATTTT; cdr3_aa: CASSLRDGDQPQHF
clone_size: .; v_call: TRBV11-3; d_call: TRBD2; j_call: TRBJ2-3; cdr3_nt: TGTGCCAGCAGCTTAAGACTAGCGGGAGGGCCGAGCACAGATACGCAGTATTTT; cdr3_aa: CASSLRLAGGPSTDTQYF
clone_size: .; v_call: TRBV24-1; d_call: .; j_call: TRBJ1-1; cdr3_nt: TGTGCCACCAGTGATCGACACACTGAAGCTTTCTTT; cdr3_aa: CATSDRHTEAFF
clone_size: .; v_call: TRBV2; d_call: .; j_call: TRBJ2-4; cdr3_nt: TGTGCCAGCAGTGAACGGGACTTCGGGAAATACTTC; cdr3_aa: CASSERDFGKYF
clone_size: .; v_call: TRBV6-5; d_call: TRBD2; j_call: TRBJ2-5; cdr3_nt: TGTGCCAGCAGTTACTCCCAGCGGGAGGGTGGGAAGACCCAGTACTTC; cdr3_aa: CASSYSQREGGKTQYF
clone_size: .; v_call: TRBV3-1/TRBV3-2; d_call: TRBD2; j_call: TRBJ2-7; cdr3_nt: TGTGCCAGCAGCCCTCCGGGACTAGCGGGCTACGAGCAGTACTTC; cdr3_aa: CASSPPGLAGYEQYF
clone_size: .; v_call: TRBV10-3; d_call: .; j_call: TRBJ1-2; cdr3_nt: TGTGCCATCAGTGAACTAGATAACTATGGCTACACCTTC; cdr3_aa: CAISELDNYGYTF
clone_size: .; v_call: TRBV5-1; d_call: TRBD1; j_call: TRBJ1-1; cdr3_nt: TGCGCCAGCAGCCCGGGACAGGGGTGGAAGAACACTGAAGCTTTCTTT; cdr3_aa: CASSPGQGWKNTEAFF
clone_size: .; v_call: TRBV6-5; d_call: .; j_call: TRBJ2-2; cdr3_nt: TGTGCCAGCAGTTACTGGGCGGCGAACACCGGGGAGCTGTTTTTT; cdr3_aa: CASSYWAANTGELFF
clone_size: .; v_call: TRBV12-5; d_call: .; j_call: TRBJ1-1; cdr3_nt: TGTGCTAGTGGTTTGGCCGCCTATGGGTTGAACACTGAAGCTTTCTTT; cdr3_aa: CASGLAAYGLNTEAFF
clone_size: once; v_call: TRBV2; d_call: TRBD1; j_call: TRBJ1-2; cdr3_nt: TGTGCCAGCACTTGGACAGGGTCCGGCTACACCTTC; cdr3_aa: CASTWTGSGYTF
clone_size: .; v_call: TRBV7-9; d_call: TRBD1; j_call: TRBJ1-1; cdr3_nt: TGTGCCAGCAGCACCCAGGGGGGTCATTTAGCAGCTTTCTTT; cdr3_aa: CASSTQGGHLAAFF
clone_size: few; v_call: TRBV4-3; d_call: .; j_call: TRBJ2-3; cdr3_nt: TGCGCCAGCAGCCAAGTAGGTGGGAGTTTCACAGATACGCAGTATTTT; cdr3_aa: CASSQVGGSFTDTQYF
clone_size: .; v_call: TRBV15; d_call: .; j_call: TRBJ2-7; cdr3_nt: TGTGCCACCAGCAAAAGGGGGTACTCCTACGAGCAGTACTTC; cdr3_aa: CATSKRGYSYEQYF
clone_size: .; v_call: TRBV25-1; d_call: .; j_call: TRBJ2-7; cdr3_nt: TGTGCCAGCGAGGGCGGCACCGCCTACGAGCAGTACTTC; cdr3_aa: CASEGGTAYEQYF
clone_size: once; v_call: TRBV4-3; d_call: TRBD2; j_call: TRBJ2-3; cdr3_nt: TGCGCCAGCAGCCAAGGAGGAACTAGCGGGGTGACAGATACGCAGTATTTT; cdr3_aa: CASSQGGTSGVTDTQYF
clone_size: once; v_call: TRBV9; d_call: .; j_call: TRBJ2-1; cdr3_nt: TGTGCCAGCAGCGTAGGACATAGCGGAAGGTACAATGAGCAGTTCTTC; cdr3_aa: CASSVGHSGRYNEQFF
clone_size: once; v_call: TRBV21-1; d_call: .; j_call: TRBJ2-3; cdr3_nt: TGTGCCAGCAGCAAAGCGGTCTGCAGCACAGATACGCAGTATTTT; cdr3_aa: CASSKAVCSTDTQYF
clone_size: .; v_call: TRBV13; d_call: .; j_call: TRBJ2-3; cdr3_nt: TGTGCCAGCAGCTTAAATTGGGGGCGGGCAGATACGCAGTATTTT; cdr3_aa: CASSLNWGRADTQYF
clone_size: .; v_call: TRBV12-3/TRBV12-4; d_call: .; j_call: TRBJ2-1; cdr3_nt: TGTGCCAGCAGTTTAGAGGGCAACAATGAGCAGTTCTTC; cdr3_aa: CASSLEGNNEQFF
clone_size: .; v_call: TRBV5-1; d_call: .; j_call: TRBJ2-1; cdr3_nt: TGCGCCAGCCAGAGGGATCTTGACGCTGAGCAGTTCTTC; cdr3_aa: CASQRDLDAEQFF
clone_size: .; v_call: TRBV2; d_call: .; j_call: TRBJ1-6; cdr3_nt: TGTGCCAGCAGTCAAGGGATGATAGGTTCACCCCTCCACTTT; cdr3_aa: CASSQGMIGSPLHF
clone_size: .; v_call: TRBV2; d_call: .; j_call: TRBJ2-7; cdr3_nt: TGTGCCAGCAGTGCTGAGTCCTACGAGCAGTACTTC; cdr3_aa: CASSAESYEQYF
clone_size: .; v_call: TRBV30; d_call: .; j_call: TRBJ1-1; cdr3_nt: TGTGCCTGGAGTGTAGATAGCCCGAAGGCTTTCTTT; cdr3_aa: CAWSVDSPKAFF
clone_size: .; v_call: TRBV10-3; d_call: TRBD1; j_call: TRBJ1-3; cdr3_nt: TGTGCCATCACCCAGGGGGCCGGAGCTGGAAACACCATATATTTT; cdr3_aa: CAITQGAGAGNTIYF
clone_size: .; v_call: TRBV11-2; d_call: TRBD2; j_call: TRBJ2-7; cdr3_nt: TGTGCCAGCAGCATAACTAGCGGGAGGTCCTACGAGCAGTACTTC; cdr3_aa: CASSITSGRSYEQYF
clone_size: .; v_call: TRBV27; d_call: .; j_call: TRBJ2-5; cdr3_nt: TGTGCCAGCAGCCGGACATGGGGCGCCCAGACCCAGTACTTC; cdr3_aa: CASSRTWGAQTQYF
clone_size: .; v_call: TRBV27; d_call: .; j_call: TRBJ2-7; cdr3_nt: TGTGCCAGCACCACCCCCAGGGTCTCCTACGAGCAGTACTTC; cdr3_aa: CASTTPRVSYEQYF
clone_size: .; v_call: TRBV6-2/TRBV6-3; d_call: TRBD2; j_call: TRBJ2-1; cdr3_nt: TGTGCCAGCAGTTTGGGACTAGCGGCCTACAATGAGCAGTTCTTC; cdr3_aa: CASSLGLAAYNEQFF
clone_size: .; v_call: TRBV7-2; d_call: .; j_call: TRBJ2-6; cdr3_nt: TGTGCCAGCAGCTACTATAGCTCTGGGGCCAACGTCCTGACTTTC; cdr3_aa: CASSYYSSGANVLTF